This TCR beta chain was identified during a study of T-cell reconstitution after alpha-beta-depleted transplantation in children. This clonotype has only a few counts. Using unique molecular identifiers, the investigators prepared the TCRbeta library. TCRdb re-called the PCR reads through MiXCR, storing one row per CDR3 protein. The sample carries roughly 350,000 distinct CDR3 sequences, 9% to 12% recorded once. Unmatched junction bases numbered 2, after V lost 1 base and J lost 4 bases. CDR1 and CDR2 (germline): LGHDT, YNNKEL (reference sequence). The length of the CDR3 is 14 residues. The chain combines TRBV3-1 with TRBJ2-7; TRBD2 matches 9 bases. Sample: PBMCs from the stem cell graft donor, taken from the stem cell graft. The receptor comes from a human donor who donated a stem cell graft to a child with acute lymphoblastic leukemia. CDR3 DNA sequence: TGTGCCAGCAGCCAAGTTGCGGGAGGGTACGAGCAGTACTTC. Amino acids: CASSQVAGGYEQYF.